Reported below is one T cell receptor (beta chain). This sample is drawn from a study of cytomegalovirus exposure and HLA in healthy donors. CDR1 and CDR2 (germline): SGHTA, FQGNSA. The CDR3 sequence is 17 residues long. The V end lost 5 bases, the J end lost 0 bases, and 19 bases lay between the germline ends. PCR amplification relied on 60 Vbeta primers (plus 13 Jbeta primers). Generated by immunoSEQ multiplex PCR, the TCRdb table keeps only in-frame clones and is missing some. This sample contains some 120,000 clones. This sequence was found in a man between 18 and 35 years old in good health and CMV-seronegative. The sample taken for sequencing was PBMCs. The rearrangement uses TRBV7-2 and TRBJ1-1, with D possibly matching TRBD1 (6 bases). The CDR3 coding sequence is TGTGCCAGCAGCCCCAAACAGGGCACACGTATGAACACTGAAGCTTTCTTT. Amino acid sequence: CASSPKQGTRMNTEAFF.